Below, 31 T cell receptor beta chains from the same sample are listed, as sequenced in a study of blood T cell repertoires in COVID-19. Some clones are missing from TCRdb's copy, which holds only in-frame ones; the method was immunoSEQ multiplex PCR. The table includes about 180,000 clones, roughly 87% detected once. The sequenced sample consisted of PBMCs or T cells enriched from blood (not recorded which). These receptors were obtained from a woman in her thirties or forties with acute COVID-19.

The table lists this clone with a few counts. For the CDR3, the DNA is TGTGCCAGCAGCGTAGGGGGGACAGGGGGAAACACCATATATTTT. Amino acids: CASSVGGTGGNTIYF. The chain employs TRBV9 and TRBJ1-3; 9 bases are shared with TRBD1. From germline, CDR1 is SGDLS and CDR2 YYNGEE. V was clipped by 0 bases and J by 4 bases; unmatched bases: 2. The CDR3 spans 15 residues.

Here the CDR3 DNA reads TGCAGCGGCTACAGGGGAAACATTCAGTACTTC. This translates into CSGYRGNIQYF. This chain joins TRBV29-1 and TRBJ2-4; 7 bases agree with TRBD1. With V trimmed by 7 bases and J by 6 bases, 3 bases remained unmatched. Per germline, CDR1 SQVTM and CDR2 ANQGSEA. The CDR3 sequence is 11 residues long.

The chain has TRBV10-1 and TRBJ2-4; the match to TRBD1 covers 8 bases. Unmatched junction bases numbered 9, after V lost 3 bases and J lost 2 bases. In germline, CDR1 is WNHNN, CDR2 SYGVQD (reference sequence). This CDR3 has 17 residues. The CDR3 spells CASSEQTGALPKNIQYF. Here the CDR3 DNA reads TGCGCCAGCAGTGAACAGACAGGGGCCCTACCCAAAAACATTCAGTACTTC.

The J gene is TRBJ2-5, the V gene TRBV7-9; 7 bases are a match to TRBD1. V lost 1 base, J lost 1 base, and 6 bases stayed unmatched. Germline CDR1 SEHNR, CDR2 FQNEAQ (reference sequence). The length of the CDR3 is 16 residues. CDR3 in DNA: TGTGCCAGCAGCTTAGGCTGGGGACAGATCCAAGAGACCCAGTACTTC. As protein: CASSLGWGQIQETQYF.

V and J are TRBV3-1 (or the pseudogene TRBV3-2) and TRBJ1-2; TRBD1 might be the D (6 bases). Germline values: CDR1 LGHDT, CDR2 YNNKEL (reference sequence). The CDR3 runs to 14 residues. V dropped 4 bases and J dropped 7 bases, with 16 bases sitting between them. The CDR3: CASSRDIGTSGYTF. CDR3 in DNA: TGTGCCAGCAGCCGGGATATCGGGACAAGTGGCTACACCTTC.

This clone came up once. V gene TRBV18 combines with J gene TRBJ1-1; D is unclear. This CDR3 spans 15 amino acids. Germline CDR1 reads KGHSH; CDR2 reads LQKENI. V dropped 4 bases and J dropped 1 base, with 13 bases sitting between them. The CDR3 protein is CASSRLNEANTEAFF. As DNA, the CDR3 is TGTGCCAGCTCACGACTTAATGAGGCGAACACTGAAGCTTTCTTT.

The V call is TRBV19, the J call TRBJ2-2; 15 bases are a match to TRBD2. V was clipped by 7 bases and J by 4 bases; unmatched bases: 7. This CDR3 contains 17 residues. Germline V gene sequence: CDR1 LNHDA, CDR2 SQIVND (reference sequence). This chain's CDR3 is CASTRTSGGAITGELFF. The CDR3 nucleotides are TGTGCCAGTACCCGGACTAGCGGGGGGGCTATCACCGGGGAGCTGTTTTTT.

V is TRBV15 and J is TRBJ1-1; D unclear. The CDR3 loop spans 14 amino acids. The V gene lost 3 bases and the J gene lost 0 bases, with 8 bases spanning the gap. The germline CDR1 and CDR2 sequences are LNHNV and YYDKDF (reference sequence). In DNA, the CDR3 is TGTGCCACCAGCAGGAGCCTTATGAACACTGAAGCTTTCTTT. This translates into CATSRSLMNTEAFF. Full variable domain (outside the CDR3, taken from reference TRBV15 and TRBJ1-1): DAMVIQNPRYQVTQFGKPVTLSCSQTLNHNVMYWYQQKSSQAPKLLFHYYDKDFNNEADTPDNFQSRRPNTSFCFLDIRSPGLGDTAMYLCATSRSLMNTEAFFGQGTRLTVV.

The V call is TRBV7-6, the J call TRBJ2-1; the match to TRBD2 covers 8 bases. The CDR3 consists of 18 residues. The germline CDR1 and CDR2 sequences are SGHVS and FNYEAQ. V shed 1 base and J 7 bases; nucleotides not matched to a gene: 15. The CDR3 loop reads CASSLVGPGGPGRNEQFF. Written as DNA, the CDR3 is TGTGCCAGCAGCTTAGTCGGTCCGGGGGGGCCGGGAAGGAATGAGCAGTTCTTC.

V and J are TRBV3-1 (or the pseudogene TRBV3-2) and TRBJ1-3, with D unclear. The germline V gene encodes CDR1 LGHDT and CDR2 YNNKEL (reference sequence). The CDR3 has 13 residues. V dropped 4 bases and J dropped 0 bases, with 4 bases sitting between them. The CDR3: CASSPFSGNTIYF. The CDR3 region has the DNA TGTGCCAGCAGCCCCTTCTCTGGAAACACCATATATTTT.

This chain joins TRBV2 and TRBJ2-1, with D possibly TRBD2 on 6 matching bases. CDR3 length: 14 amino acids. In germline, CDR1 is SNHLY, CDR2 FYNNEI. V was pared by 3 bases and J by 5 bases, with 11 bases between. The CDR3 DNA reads TGTGCCAGCAGTGACGGGCGGGGTAACAATGAGCAGTTCTTC. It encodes CASSDGRGNNEQFF.

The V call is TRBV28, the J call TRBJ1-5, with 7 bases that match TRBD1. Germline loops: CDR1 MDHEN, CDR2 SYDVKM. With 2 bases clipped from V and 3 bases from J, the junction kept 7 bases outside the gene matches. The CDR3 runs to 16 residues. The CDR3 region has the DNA TGTGCCAGCAGTTTAGGGGCGGGACAGATCAATCAGCCCCAGCATTTT. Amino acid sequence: CASSLGAGQINQPQHF.

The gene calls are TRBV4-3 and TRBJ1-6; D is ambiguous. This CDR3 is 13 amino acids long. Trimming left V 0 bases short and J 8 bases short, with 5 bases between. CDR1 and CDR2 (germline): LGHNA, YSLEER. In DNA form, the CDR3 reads TGCGCCAGCAGCCAAGATGCGGATTCACCCCTCCACTTT. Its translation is CASSQDADSPLHF.

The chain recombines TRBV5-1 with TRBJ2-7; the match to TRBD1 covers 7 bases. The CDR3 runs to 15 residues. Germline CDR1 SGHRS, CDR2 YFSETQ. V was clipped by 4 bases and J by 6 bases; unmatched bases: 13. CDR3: CASSATGDGYGEQYF. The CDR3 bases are TGCGCCAGCAGCGCAACAGGGGACGGGTATGGCGAGCAGTACTTC.

CDR3 nucleotides: TGTGCCAGCAGTGATTTACCACAGGATGCCCTGCCGCCCCAGCATTTT. It yields the protein CASSDLPQDALPPQHF. V gene TRBV6-1 combines with J gene TRBJ1-5, with D possibly TRBD1 on 5 matching bases. This CDR3 is 16 amino acids long. Per germline, CDR1 MNHNS and CDR2 SASEGT. V was shortened by 3 bases and J by 9 bases, with 21 bases between the two germline ends.

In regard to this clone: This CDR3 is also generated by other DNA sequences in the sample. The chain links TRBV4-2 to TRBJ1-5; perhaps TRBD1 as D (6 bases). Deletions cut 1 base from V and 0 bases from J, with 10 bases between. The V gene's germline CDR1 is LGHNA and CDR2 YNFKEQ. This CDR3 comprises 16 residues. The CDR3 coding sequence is TGTGCCAGCAGCCAAGTTGGACAGTATAGCAATCAGCCCCAGCATTTT. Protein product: CASSQVGQYSNQPQHF.

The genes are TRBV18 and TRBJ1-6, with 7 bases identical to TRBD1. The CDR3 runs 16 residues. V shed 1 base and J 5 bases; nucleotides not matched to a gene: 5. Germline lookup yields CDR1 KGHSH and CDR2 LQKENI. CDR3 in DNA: TGTGCCAGCTCACCACTCACCGGGACAGATAATTCACCCCTCCACTTT. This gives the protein CASSPLTGTDNSPLHF.

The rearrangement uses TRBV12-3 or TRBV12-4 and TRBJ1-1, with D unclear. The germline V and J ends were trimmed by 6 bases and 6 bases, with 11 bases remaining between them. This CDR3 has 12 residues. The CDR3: CASRDLGAEAFF. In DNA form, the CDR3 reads TGTGCCAGCAGAGATCTCGGGGCTGAAGCTTTCTTT.

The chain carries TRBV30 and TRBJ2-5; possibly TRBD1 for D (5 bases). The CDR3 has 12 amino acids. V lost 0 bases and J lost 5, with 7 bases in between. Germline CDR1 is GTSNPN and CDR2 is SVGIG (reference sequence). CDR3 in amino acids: CAWSVQAETQYF. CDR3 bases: TGTGCCTGGAGTGTACAGGCGGAGACCCAGTACTTC.

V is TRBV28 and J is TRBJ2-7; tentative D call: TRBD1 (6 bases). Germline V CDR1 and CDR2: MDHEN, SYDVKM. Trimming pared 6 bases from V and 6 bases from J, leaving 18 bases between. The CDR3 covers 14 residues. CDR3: CASSTPGDPPEQYF. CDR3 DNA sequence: TGTGCCAGCAGCACTCCAGGGGACCCTCCCGAGCAGTACTTC.

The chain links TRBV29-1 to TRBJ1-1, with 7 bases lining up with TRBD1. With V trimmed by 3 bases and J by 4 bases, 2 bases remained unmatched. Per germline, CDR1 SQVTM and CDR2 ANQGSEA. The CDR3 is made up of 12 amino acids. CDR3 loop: CSVDRGFTEAFF. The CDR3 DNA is TGCAGCGTTGACAGGGGGTTCACTGAAGCTTTCTTT.

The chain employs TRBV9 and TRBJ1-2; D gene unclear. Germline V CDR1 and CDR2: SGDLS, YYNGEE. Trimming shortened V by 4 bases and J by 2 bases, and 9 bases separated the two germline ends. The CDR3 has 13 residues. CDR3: CASSPQANYGYTF. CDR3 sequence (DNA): TGTGCCAGCAGCCCTCAGGCCAACTATGGCTACACCTTC.

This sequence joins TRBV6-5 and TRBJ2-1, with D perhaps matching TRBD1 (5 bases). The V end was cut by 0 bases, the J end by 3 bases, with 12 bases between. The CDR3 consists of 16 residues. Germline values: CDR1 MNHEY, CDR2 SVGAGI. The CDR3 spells CASSYSTNTGYNEQFF. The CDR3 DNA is TGTGCCAGCAGTTACTCGACGAATACAGGCTACAATGAGCAGTTCTTC.

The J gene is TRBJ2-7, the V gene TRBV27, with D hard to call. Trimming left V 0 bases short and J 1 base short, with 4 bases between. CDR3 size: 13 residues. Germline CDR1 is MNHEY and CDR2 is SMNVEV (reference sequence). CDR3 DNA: TGTGCCAGCAGTTTATCCCTTTCCTACGAGCAGTACTTC. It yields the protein CASSLSLSYEQYF.

CDR3 bases: TGCGCCAGCAGCCAACCGGGACAGGGGGAGAATTCACCCCTCCACTTT. This gives the protein CASSQPGQGENSPLHF. The J gene is TRBJ1-6, the V gene TRBV4-1; the match to TRBD1 covers 11 bases. The CDR3 extends over 16 amino acids. From germline, CDR1 is MGHRA and CDR2 YSYEKL. V shed 2 bases and J 7 bases; nucleotides not matched to a gene: 4.

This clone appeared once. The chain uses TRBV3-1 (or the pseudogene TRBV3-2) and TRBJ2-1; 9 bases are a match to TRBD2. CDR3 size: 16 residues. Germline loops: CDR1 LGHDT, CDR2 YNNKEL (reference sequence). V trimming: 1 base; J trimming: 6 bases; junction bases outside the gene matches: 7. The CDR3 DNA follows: TGTGCCAGCAGCCAAGGCGCCCAGCGGGGGGTCAATGAGCAGTTCTTC. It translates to CASSQGAQRGVNEQFF.

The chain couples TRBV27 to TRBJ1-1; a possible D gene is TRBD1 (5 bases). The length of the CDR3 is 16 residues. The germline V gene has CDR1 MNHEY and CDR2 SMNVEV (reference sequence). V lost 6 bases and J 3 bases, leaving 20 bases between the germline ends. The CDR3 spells CASRPPGLGGDTEAFF. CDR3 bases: TGTGCCAGCAGACCTCCTGGGCTGGGGGGGGACACTGAAGCTTTCTTT.

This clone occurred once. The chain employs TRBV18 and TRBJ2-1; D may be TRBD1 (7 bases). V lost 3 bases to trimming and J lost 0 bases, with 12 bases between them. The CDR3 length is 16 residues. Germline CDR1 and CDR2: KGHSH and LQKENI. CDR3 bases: TGTGCCAGCTCACCGTCCAGGGGGGCCTCCTACAATGAGCAGTTCTTC. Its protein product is CASSPSRGASYNEQFF.

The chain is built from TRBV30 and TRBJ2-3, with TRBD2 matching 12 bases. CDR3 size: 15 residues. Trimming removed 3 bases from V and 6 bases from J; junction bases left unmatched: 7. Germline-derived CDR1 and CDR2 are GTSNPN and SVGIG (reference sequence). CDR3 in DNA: TGTGCCTGGAGCTTGGCTAGCGGGGGGGGTGATACGCAGTATTTT. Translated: CAWSLASGGGDTQYF.

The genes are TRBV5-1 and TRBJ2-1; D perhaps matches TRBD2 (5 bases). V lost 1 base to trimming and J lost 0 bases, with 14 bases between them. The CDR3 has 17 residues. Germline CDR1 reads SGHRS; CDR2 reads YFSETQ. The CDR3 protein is CASSLRRARSSYNEQFF. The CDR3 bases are TGCGCCAGCAGCTTGCGGCGGGCCCGGAGCTCCTACAATGAGCAGTTCTTC.

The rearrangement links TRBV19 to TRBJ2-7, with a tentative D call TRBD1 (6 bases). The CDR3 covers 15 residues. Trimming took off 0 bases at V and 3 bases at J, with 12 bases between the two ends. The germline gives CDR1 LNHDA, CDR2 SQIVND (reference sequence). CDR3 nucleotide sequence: TGTGCCAGTAGTATAGAAGGCAGGGGAGTCTACGAGCAGTACTTC. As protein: CASSIEGRGVYEQYF.